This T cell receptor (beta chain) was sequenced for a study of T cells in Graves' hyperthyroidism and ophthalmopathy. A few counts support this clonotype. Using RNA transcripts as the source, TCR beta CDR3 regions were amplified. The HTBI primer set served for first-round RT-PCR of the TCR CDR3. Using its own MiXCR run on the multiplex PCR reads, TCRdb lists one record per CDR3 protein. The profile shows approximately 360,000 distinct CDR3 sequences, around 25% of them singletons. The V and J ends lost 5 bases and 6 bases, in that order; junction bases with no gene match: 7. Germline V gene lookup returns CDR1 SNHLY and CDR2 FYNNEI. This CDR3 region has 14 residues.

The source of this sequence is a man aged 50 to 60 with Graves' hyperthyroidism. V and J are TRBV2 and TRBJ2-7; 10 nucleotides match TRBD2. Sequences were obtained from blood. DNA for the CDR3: TGTGCCAGCAGTCCCGCGGGACTAGCGAGCGAGCAGTACTTC. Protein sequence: CASSPAGLASEQYF.